The sequence of this TCR beta chain was determined in a study of T cells in Graves' hyperthyroidism and ophthalmopathy. The study, taken as a whole, reports: Researchers report that a 13 V-J model separated ophthalmopathy from stable hyperthyroidism.

Worth noting for this clonotype: Its target is unknown.

Newly diagnosed hyperthyroidism patients aged 18 to 65 years had disease lasting under 2 months. Exclusions: uncontrolled infection, other autoimmune disease, pregnancy, lactation. This CDR3 region has 15 residues. The V end lost 0 bases, the J end lost 0 bases, and 7 bases lay between the germline ends. From germline, CDR1 is MNHEY and CDR2 SVGEGT. Authors of the study amplified TCR beta CDR3 regions from RNA transcripts. When the TCR CDR3 underwent first-round RT-PCR, the HTBI primer set was used. In TCRdb, the multiplex PCR reads were re-called with MiXCR into one record per CDR3 protein. Counted here are under 400,000 distinct CDR3 sequences, 15% to 20% occurring once; the ten biggest clones make up approximately 49%.

Source material: blood. This rearrangement joins TRBV6-2 or TRBV6-3 to TRBJ2-3; D gene unclear. The receptor was derived from a woman aged 45-65 years with Graves' hyperthyroidism. In DNA form, the CDR3 reads TGTGCCAGCAGTTACTCGGGAATTAGCACAGATACGCAGTATTTT. It translates to CASSYSGISTDTQYF.